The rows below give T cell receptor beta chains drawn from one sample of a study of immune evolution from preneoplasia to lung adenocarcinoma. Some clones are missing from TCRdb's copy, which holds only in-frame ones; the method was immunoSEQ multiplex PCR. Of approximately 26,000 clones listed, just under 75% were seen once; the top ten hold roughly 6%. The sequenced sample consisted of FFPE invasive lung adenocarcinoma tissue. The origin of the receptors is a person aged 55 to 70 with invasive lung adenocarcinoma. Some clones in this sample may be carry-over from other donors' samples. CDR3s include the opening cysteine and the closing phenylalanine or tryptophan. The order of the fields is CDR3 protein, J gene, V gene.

cdr3_aa: CASSYPARGTDTQYF
j_call: TRBJ2-3
v_call: TRBV28

cdr3_aa: CASSYGQGTYGYTF
j_call: TRBJ1-2
v_call: TRBV5-1

cdr3_aa: CASSGTGLIFREKLFF
j_call: TRBJ1-4
v_call: TRBV6-1

cdr3_aa: CASSSTGQGAGNEQFF
j_call: TRBJ2-1
v_call: TRBV28

cdr3_aa: CASSQSQAGKLFF
j_call: TRBJ1-4
v_call: TRBV14

cdr3_aa: CASSLYGGASTEAFF
j_call: TRBJ1-1
v_call: TRBV5-1

cdr3_aa: CASAQAGSPYEQYF
j_call: TRBJ2-7
v_call: TRBV4-1

cdr3_aa: CASKRSGDTQYF
j_call: TRBJ2-3
v_call: TRBV28

cdr3_aa: CASRHRGTKNIQYF
j_call: TRBJ2-4
v_call: TRBV5-6

cdr3_aa: CATSRAGGAGGMYEQYF
j_call: TRBJ2-7
v_call: TRBV15

cdr3_aa: CASSEAVENTGELFF
j_call: TRBJ2-2
v_call: TRBV25-1

cdr3_aa: CASSLTRSGGMNEQFF
j_call: TRBJ2-1
v_call: TRBV5-1

cdr3_aa: CASSLSGGTNTQYF
j_call: TRBJ2-3
v_call: TRBV7-6

cdr3_aa: CASSSPGSRDYSYEQYF
j_call: TRBJ2-7
v_call: TRBV28

cdr3_aa: CASSHGDNPTNEKLFF
j_call: TRBJ1-4
v_call: TRBV7-9

cdr3_aa: CASSQTDTQYF
j_call: TRBJ2-3
v_call: TRBV11-3

cdr3_aa: CASARDSNEKLFF
j_call: TRBJ1-4
v_call: TRBV2

cdr3_aa: CASMPVLLARGQFF
j_call: TRBJ2-1
v_call: TRBV27

cdr3_aa: CASSRGLAGEETQYF
j_call: TRBJ2-5
v_call: TRBV11-2

cdr3_aa: CASSLQFTSYNEQFF
j_call: TRBJ2-1
v_call: TRBV5-6

cdr3_aa: CASSARGGDYGYTF
j_call: TRBJ1-2
v_call: TRBV6-4

cdr3_aa: CASKTDSNTEAFF
j_call: TRBJ1-1
v_call: TRBV2

cdr3_aa: CASSPLQANTGELFF
j_call: TRBJ2-2
v_call: TRBV5-1

cdr3_aa: CASSLWGVENIQYF
j_call: TRBJ2-4
v_call: TRBV5-5

cdr3_aa: CASSVGGSTGYTF
j_call: TRBJ1-2
v_call: TRBV9

cdr3_aa: CASSLEAGAHIGGYTF
j_call: TRBJ1-2
v_call: TRBV5-4

cdr3_aa: CASSLGLYTDTQYF
j_call: TRBJ2-3
v_call: TRBV7-3

cdr3_aa: CASRPTSGMGEQYF
j_call: TRBJ2-7
v_call: TRBV19

cdr3_aa: CASSPYDRVRYGYTF
j_call: TRBJ1-2
v_call: TRBV18

cdr3_aa: CASSLGAGSFYNEQFF
j_call: TRBJ2-1
v_call: TRBV11-2

cdr3_aa: CASSRWAGETQYF
j_call: TRBJ2-5
v_call: TRBV14

cdr3_aa: CASRRKTGISSEQYF
j_call: TRBJ2-7
v_call: TRBV27

cdr3_aa: CASSNEILNTEAFF
j_call: TRBJ1-1
v_call: TRBV19

cdr3_aa: CAISEGTGAEKLFF
j_call: TRBJ1-4
v_call: TRBV6-6

cdr3_aa: CASSPWGGESNTGELFF
j_call: TRBJ2-2
v_call: TRBV7-6

cdr3_aa: CASSPTGYGYNEQFF
j_call: TRBJ2-1
v_call: TRBV5-1

cdr3_aa: CASSPNLNIQYF
j_call: TRBJ2-4
v_call: TRBV11-2